This TCR beta chain was captured in a study of blood T cell repertoires in COVID-19 (dated by TCRdb to about 2020). Notes on the research overall: The collaborator samples originated in the United States, Italy and Spain and spanned the acute and convalescent phases of COVID-19. The prospective study material was composed of cDNA or gDNA derived from T cells, B-cell-depleted T cells, or PBMCs. The dataset comprised deeply sampled blood TCRbeta repertoires from subjects exposed to, actively infected with, or recovered from COVID-19. The repertoires were made available in a free public database intended to serve as a resource for research on the immune response to SARS-CoV-2. The samples were drawn from two sources: the first 160 participants of the ongoing ImmuneRACE study, and 1,254 subjects contributed by 6 global collaborators. Nearly every sample came with metadata listing a de-identified subject ID, COVID-19 status, age in years and sex. HLA class I and class II types, where available, came from metadata supplied by the sample provider rather than from assay-based typing.

The CDR3 starts with the cysteine, ends with the phenylalanine, and has 16 residues. Only CDR3 DNA remains: 48 bases, in frame from the first base. The junction shows trimming of 5 bases on V and 4 bases on J, and the gene matches do not reach 5 bases of it. The germline V gene encodes CDR1 SNHLY and CDR2 FYNNEI. The immunoSEQ Assay, a bias-controlled multiplex PCR, was used to amplify TCRbeta CDR3 regions from genomic DNA. In the source study's methods: The number of nucleated cells in each sample was estimated by amplification of reference gene primers within the assay. To quantify the absolute abundance of each unique TCRbeta CDR3 rearrangement, sequence reads were collapsed and filtered. For each sample, productive Simpson clonality was calculated by taking the square root of Simpson's diversity index across productive rearrangements. TCRdb limited this immuneACCESS table to in-frame rearrangements with V and J called. A share of clones is missing; checked studies link under half to unresolved V genes, and the rest is unexplained. The D gene and trimming were derived from the DNA, and the V and J assignments and clone size from that table. The sample table lists about 300,000 clones, approximately 89% of them with a count of one. The top ten constitute 5.5% to 8.5% of the sample.

General conclusions and limits of the study: The amount of clinical and demographic metadata varied by source and participant and was provided uncurated.

This clone was detected once. Its binding antigen is unknown. Base quality data are lacking; no much larger clone is found one base away. A second Seattle source provided samples from volunteer blood donors who had recovered from COVID-19. Collaborating institutions collected whole blood in K2EDTA tubes following their own protocols. For TCRbeta analysis, collaborator samples were shipped as frozen whole blood, as isolated PBMCs, or as DNA extracted from either sample type. This TCR derives from a woman under 40 who had recovered from COVID-19. Sequences were obtained from peripheral blood. This chain joins TRBV2 to TRBJ2-2; 12 central nucleotides agree with TRBD2. The CDR3 in this case is CASSSTSGGGTGELFF. The DNA sequence reads TGTGCCAGCAGTTCGACTAGCGGGGGTGGCACCGGGGAGCTGTTTTTT.